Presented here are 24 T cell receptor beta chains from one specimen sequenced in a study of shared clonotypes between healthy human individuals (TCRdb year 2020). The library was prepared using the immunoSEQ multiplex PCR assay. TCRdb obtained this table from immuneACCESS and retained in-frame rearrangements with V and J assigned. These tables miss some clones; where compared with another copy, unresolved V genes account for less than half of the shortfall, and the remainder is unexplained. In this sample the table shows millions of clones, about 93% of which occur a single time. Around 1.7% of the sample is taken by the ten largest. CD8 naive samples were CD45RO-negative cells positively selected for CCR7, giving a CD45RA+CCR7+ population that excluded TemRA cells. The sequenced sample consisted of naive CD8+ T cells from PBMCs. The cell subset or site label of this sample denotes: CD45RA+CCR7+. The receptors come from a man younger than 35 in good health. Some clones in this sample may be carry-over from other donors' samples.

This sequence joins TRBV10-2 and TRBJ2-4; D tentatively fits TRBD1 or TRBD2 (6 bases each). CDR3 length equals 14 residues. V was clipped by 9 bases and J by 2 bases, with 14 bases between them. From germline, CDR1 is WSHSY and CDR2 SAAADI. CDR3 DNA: TGCGCCAGTAATGAGGGGGGTCCCAAAAACATTCAGTACTTC. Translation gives CASNEGGPKNIQYF.

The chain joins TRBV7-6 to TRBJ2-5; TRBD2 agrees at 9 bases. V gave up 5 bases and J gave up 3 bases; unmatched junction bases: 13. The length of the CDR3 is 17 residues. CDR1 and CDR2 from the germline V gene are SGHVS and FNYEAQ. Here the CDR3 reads CASSPRPGSGSKETQYF. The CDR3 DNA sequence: TGTGCCAGCAGCCCCCGGCCGGGTAGCGGGAGTAAAGAGACCCAGTACTTC.

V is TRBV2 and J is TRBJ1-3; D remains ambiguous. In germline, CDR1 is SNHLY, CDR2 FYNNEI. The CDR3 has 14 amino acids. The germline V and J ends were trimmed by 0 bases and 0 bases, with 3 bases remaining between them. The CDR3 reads CASSEASSGNTIYF. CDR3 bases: TGTGCCAGCAGTGAAGCAAGCTCTGGAAACACCATATATTTT.

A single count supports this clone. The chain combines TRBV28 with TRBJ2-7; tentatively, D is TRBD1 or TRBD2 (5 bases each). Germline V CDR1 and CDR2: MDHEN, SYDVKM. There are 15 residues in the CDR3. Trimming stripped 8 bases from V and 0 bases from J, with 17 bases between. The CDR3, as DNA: TGTGCCAGCCATTTGGGGACGGAAGTCTCCTACGAGCAGTACTTC. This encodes CASHLGTEVSYEQYF.

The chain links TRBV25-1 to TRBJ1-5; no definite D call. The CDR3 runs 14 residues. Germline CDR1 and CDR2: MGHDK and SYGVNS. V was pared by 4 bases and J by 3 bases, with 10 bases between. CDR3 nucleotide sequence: TGTGCCAGCAGTGGACTTTGGGACAATCAGCCCCAGCATTTT. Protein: CASSGLWDNQPQHF. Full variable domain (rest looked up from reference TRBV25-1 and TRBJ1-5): EADIYQTPRYLVIGTGKKITLECSQTMGHDKMYWYQQDPGMELHLIHYSYGVNSTEKGDLSSESTVSRIRTEHFPLTLESARPSHTSQYLCASSGLWDNQPQHFGDGTRLSIL.

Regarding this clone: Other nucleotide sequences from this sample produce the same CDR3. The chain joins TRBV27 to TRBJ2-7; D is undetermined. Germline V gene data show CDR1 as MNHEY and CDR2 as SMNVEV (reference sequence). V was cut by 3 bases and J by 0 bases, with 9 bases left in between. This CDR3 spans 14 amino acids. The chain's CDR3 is CASSFFGGSYEQYF. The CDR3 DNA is TGTGCCAGCAGTTTCTTTGGCGGCTCCTACGAGCAGTACTTC.

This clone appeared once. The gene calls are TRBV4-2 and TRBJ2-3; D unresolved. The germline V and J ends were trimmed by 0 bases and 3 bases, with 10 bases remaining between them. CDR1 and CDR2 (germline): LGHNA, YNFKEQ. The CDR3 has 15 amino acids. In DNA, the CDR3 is TGTGCCAGCAGCCAAGATCTTGGCCCGACAGATACGCAGTATTTT. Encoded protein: CASSQDLGPTDTQYF.

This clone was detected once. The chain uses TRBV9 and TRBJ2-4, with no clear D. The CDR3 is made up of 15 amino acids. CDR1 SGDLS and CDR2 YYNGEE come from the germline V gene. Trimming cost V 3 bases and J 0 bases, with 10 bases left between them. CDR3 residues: CASSANGLAKNIQYF. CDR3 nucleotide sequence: TGTGCCAGCAGCGCAAACGGTTTAGCCAAAAACATTCAGTACTTC.

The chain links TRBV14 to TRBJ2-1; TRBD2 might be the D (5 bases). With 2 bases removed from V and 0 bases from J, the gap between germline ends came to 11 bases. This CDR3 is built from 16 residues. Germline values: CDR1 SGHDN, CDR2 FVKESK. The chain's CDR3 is CASSQYRLSSYNEQFF. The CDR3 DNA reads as TGTGCCAGCAGCCAATATCGACTAAGCTCCTACAATGAGCAGTTCTTC.

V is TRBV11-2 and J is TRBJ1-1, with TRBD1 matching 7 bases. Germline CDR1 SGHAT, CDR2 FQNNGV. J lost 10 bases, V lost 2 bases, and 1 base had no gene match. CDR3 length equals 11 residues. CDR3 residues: CASSLWDRAFF. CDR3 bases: TGTGCCAGCAGCTTATGGGACAGAGCTTTCTTT.

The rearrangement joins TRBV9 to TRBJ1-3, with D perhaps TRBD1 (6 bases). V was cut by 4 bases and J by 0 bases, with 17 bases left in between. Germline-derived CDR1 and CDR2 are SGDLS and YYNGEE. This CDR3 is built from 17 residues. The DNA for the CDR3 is TGTGCCAGCAGCTCACACAGGGACTCAGACTCTGGAAACACCATATATTTT. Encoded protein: CASSSHRDSDSGNTIYF.

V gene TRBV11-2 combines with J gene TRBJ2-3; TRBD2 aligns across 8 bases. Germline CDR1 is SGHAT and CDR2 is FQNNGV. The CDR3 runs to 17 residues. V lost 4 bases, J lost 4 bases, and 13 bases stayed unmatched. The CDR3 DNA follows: TGTGCCAGCAGCTCTCCACTAGCGGAAACTCTCCCAGATACGCAGTATTTT. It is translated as CASSSPLAETLPDTQYF.

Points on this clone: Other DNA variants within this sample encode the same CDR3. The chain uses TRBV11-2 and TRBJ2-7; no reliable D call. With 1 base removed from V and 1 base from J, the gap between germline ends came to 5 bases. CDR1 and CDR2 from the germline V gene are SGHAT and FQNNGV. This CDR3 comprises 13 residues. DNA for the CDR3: TGTGCCAGCAGCTTAGGCGGATCCTACGAGCAGTACTTC. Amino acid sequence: CASSLGGSYEQYF.

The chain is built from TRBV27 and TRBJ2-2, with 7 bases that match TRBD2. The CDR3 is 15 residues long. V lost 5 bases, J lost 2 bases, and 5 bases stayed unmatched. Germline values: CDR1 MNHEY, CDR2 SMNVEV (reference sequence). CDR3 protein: CASSAGRGNTGELFF. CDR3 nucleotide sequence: TGTGCCAGCAGTGCAGGGAGGGGTAACACCGGGGAGCTGTTTTTT.

The CDR3 sequence: CASSLSRFYGYTF. In DNA, the CDR3 is TGTGCCAGCAGCTTGAGTCGCTTTTATGGCTACACCTTC. The gene calls are TRBV5-6 and TRBJ1-2; D remains unclear. Per germline, CDR1 SGHDT and CDR2 YYEEEE. The CDR3 consists of 13 residues. Deletions cut 1 base from V and 5 bases from J, with 9 bases between.

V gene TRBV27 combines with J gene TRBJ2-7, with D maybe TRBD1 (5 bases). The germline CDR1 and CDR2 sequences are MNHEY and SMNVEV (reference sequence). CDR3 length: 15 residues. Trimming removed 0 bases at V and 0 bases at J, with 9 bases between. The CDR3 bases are TGTGCCAGCAGTTTATCGACAGCTCTCTCCTACGAGCAGTACTTC. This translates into CASSLSTALSYEQYF.

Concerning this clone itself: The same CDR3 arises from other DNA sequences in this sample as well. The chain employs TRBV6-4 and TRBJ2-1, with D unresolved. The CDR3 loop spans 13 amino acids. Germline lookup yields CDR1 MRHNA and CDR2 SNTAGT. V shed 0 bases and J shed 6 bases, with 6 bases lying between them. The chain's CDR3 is CASSDSRVNEQFF. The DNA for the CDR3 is TGTGCCAGCAGTGACTCCCGCGTCAATGAGCAGTTCTTC.

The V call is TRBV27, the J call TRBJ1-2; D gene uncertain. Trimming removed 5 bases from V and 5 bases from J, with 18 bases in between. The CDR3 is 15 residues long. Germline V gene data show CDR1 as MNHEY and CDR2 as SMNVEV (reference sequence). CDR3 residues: CASSPRGSGLYGYTF. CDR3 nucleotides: TGTGCCAGCAGTCCGCGCGGATCGGGCCTATATGGCTACACCTTC.

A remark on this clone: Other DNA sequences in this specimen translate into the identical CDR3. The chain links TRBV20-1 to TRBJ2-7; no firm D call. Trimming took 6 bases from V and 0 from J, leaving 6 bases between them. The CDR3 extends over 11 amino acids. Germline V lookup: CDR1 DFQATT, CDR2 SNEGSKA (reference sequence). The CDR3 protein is CSAPFSYEQYF. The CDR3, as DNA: TGCAGTGCCCCGTTCTCCTACGAGCAGTACTTC.

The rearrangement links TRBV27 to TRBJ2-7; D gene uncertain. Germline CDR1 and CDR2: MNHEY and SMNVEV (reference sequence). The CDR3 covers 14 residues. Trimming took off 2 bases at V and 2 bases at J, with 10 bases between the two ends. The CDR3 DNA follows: TGTGCCAGCAGTTTAAACCCGAGCACCTACGAGCAGTACTTC. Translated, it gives CASSLNPSTYEQYF.

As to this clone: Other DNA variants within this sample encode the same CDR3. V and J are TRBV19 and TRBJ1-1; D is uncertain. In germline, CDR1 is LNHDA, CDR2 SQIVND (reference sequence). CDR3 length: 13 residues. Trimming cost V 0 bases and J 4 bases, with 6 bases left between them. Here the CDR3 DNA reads TGTGCCAGTAGTATAGACCGGAGCACTGAAGCTTTCTTT. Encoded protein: CASSIDRSTEAFF.

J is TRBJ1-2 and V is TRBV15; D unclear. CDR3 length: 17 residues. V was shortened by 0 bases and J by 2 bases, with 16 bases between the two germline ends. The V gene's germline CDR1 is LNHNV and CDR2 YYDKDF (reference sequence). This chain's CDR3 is CATSRDREGGRNYGYTF. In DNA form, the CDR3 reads TGTGCCACCAGCAGAGATCGGGAGGGAGGAAGGAACTATGGCTACACCTTC.

CDR3 sequence: CASKKTGYSGNTIYF. CDR3 DNA sequence: TGTGCCAGCAAAAAGACAGGGTACTCTGGAAACACCATATATTTT. The chain recombines TRBV21-1 with TRBJ1-3; no check of the table's D call, TRBD1, against the DNA was made. TRBV21-1 is a documented pseudogene. The CDR3 spans 15 residues.

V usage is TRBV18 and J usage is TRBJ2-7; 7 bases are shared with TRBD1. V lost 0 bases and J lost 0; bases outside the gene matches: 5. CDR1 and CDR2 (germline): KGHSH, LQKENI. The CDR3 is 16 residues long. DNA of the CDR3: TGTGCCAGCTCACCACCTCAGGGGGTCTTCTCCTACGAGCAGTACTTC. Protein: CASSPPQGVFSYEQYF.